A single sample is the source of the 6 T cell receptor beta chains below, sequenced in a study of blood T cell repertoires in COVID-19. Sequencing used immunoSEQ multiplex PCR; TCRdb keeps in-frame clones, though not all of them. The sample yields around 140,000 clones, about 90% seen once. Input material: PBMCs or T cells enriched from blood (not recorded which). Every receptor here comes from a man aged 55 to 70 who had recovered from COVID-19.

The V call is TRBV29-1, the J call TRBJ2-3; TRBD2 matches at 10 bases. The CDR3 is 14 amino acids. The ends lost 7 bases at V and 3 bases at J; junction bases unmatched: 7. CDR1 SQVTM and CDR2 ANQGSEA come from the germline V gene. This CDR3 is CSGSSGSRTDTQYF. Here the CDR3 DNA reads TGCAGCGGATCTAGCGGGAGTAGGACAGATACGCAGTATTTT.

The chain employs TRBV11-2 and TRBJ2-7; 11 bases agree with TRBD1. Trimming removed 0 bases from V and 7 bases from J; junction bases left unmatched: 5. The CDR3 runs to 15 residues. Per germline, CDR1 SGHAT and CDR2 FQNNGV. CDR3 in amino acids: CASSLDGQGAGEQYF. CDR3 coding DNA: TGTGCCAGCAGCTTAGACGGACAGGGGGCGGGTGAGCAGTACTTC.

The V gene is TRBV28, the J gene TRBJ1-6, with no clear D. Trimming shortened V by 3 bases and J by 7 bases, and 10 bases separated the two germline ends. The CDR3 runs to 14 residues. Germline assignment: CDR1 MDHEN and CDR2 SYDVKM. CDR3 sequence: CASSFLRENSPLHF. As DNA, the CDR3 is TGTGCCAGCAGTTTTCTCCGGGAGAATTCACCCCTCCACTTT.

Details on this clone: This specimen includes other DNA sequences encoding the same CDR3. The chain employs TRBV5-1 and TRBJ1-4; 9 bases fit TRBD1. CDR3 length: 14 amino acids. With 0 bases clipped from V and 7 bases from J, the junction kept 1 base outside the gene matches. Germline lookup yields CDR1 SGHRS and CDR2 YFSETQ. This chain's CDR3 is CASSLGQGGEKLFF. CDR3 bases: TGCGCCAGCAGCTTGGGACAGGGGGGTGAAAAACTGTTTTTT.

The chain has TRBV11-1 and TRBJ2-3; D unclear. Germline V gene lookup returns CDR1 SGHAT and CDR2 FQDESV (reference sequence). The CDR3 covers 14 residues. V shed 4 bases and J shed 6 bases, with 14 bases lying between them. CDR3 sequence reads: CASSWRIGSDTQYF. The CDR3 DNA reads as TGTGCCAGCAGCTGGAGAATCGGATCCGATACGCAGTATTTT.

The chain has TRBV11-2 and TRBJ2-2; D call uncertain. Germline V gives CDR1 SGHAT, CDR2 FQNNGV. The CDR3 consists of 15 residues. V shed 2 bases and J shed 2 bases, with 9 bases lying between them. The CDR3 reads CASSLTWANTGELFF. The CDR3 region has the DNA TGTGCCAGCAGCTTAACCTGGGCAAACACCGGGGAGCTGTTTTTT.